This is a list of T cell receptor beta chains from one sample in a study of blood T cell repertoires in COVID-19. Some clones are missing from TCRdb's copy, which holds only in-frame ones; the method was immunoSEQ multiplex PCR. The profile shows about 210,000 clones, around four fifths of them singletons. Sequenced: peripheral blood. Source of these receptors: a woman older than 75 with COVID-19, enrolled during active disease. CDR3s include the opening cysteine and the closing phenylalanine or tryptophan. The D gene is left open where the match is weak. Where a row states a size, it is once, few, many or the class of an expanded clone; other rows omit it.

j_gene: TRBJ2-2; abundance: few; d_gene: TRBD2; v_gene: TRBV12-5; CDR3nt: TGTGCTAGTGGTGAAACTAGCGGGCGTTTCACCGGGGAGCTGTTTTTT; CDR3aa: CASGETSGRFTGELFF
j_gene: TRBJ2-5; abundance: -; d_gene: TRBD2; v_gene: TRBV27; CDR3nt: TGTGCCAGCCGTCTAGCGGGGGGGTCGGGGACCCAGTACTTC; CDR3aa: CASRLAGGSGTQYF
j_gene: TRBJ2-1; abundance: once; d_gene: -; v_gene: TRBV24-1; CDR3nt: TGTGCCACCAGTGTCGCCCACGCGTCCTACAATGAGCAGTTCTTC; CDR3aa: CATSVAHASYNEQFF
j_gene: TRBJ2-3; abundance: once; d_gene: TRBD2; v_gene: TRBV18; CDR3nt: TGTGCCAGCTCACCATTCCGTCTTAGCGGGGGCACAGATACGCAGTATTTT; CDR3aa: CASSPFRLSGGTDTQYF
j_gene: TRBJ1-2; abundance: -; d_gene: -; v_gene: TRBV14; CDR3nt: TGTGCCAGCAGCCAAGAAAGGGGCCTACGGGGGATCAATGGCTACACCTTC; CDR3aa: CASSQERGLRGINGYTF
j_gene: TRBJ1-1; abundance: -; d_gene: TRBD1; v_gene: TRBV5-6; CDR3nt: TGTGCCAGCAACCAGGACAGGGGGGCCATGGCTGAAGCTTTCTTT; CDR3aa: CASNQDRGAMAEAFF
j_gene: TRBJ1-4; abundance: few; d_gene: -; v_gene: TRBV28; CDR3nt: TGTGCCAGCAGTTCGGGACTCTTCGGGAATGAAAAACTGTTTTTT; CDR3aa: CASSSGLFGNEKLFF
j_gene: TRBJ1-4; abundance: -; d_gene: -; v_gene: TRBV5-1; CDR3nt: TGCGCCAGCAGCTCAGAGGGTGGTGAAAAACTGTTTTTT; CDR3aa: CASSSEGGEKLFF
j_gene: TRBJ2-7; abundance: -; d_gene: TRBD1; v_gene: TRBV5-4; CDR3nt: TGTGCCAGCAGCTTAGGGACAGGGCCTTACGAGCAGTACTTC; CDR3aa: CASSLGTGPYEQYF
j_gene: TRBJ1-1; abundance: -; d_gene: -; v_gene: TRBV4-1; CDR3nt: TGCGCCAGCAGCCAAGCCGCAGATAACACTGAAGCTTTCTTT; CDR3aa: CASSQAADNTEAFF
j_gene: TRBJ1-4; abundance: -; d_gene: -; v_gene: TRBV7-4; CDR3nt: TGTGCCAGCAGCTTAGGCCAGGGTAATGAAAAACTGTTTTTT; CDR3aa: CASSLGQGNEKLFF
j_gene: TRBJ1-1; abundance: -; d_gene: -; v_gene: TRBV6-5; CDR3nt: TGTGCCAGCAGTTACCGGTTTCAGGGAATGAACACTGAAGCTTTCTTT; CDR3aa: CASSYRFQGMNTEAFF